The 7 T cell receptor beta chains given below trace back to one sample, sequenced in a study of regulatory T cells in long-lasting Graves disease. The authors built TCR beta libraries using iRepertoire HTBI primers and Arm-PCR of CDR3 regions. A single record per CDR3 protein comes from TCRdb applying MiXCR to the multiplex PCR reads. The sample records a few hundred thousand distinct CDR3 sequences, 20% being singletons. Regarding time point: newly diagnosed GD, antithyroid drugs for less than 3 months. PBMC-derived RNA was used for the TCR library. Here the sequenced sample was peripheral blood mononuclear cells (PBMCs), taken at new diagnosis, from a patient treated with antithyroid drugs. The origin of the receptors is a female donor with Graves disease.

At least ten counts were recorded for this clonotype. This rearrangement joins TRBV7-2 to TRBJ2-7, with D unresolved. Trimming took 3 bases from V and 2 from J, leaving 8 bases between them. Germline V gives CDR1 SGHTA, CDR2 FQGNSA. The CDR3 contains 13 residues. This chain's CDR3 is CASSFSSTYEQYF. CDR3 in DNA: TGTGCCAGCAGCTTCAGCTCAACCTACGAGCAGTACTTC.

In its sample, this clonotype was seen many times. The chain has TRBV11-2 and TRBJ2-1; D is tentatively TRBD1 or TRBD2 (6 bases each). CDR1 and CDR2 (germline): SGHAT, FQNNGV. V lost 5 bases and J lost 0, with 14 bases in between. The CDR3 length is 16 residues. The CDR3 reads CASSPVGGSSYNEQFF. The CDR3 DNA is TGTGCCAGCAGCCCAGTGGGGGGCAGCTCCTACAATGAGCAGTTCTTC.

This clonotype was detected ten times or more. This chain joins TRBV11-2 and TRBJ2-3; TRBD1 agrees at 8 bases. The CDR3 is 16 residues long. V was pared by 5 bases and J by 0 bases, with 7 bases of the junction left unmatched. Germline V gives CDR1 SGHAT, CDR2 FQNNGV. CDR3 sequence (DNA): TGTGCCAGCAGCCCTGGGACAGGACTAAGCACAGATACGCAGTATTTT. The encoded protein is CASSPGTGLSTDTQYF. Full variable domain (outside the CDR3, taken from reference TRBV11-2 and TRBJ2-3): EAGVAQSPRYKIIEKRQSVAFWCNPISGHATLYWYQQILGQGPKLLIQFQNNGVVDDSQLPKDRFSAERLKGVDSTLKIQPAKLEDSAVYLCASSPGTGLSTDTQYFGPGTRLTVL.

In its sample, this clonotype was seen many times. V gene TRBV7-2 combines with J gene TRBJ2-2; TRBD2 aligns across 13 bases. This CDR3 is built from 20 residues. V dropped 5 bases and J dropped 6; count of bases not matched to a gene: 18. Germline lookup yields CDR1 SGHTA and CDR2 FQGNSA. For the CDR3, the DNA is TGTGCCAGCAGCATCGGCGTCGGACTAGCGGGAGTAGGCCGCCCCGGGGAGCTGTTTTTT. It encodes CASSIGVGLAGVGRPGELFF.

This clonotype showed up many times. This sequence joins TRBV20-1 and TRBJ1-1, with D possibly TRBD1 on 6 matching bases. The V gene's germline CDR1 is DFQATT and CDR2 SNEGSKA (reference sequence). CDR3 size: 15 residues. V was clipped by 2 bases and J by 2 bases, with 15 bases between them. CDR3 nucleotide sequence: TGCAGTGCTAGAACAGGACAGACCCTAAACACTGAAGCTTTCTTT. It yields the protein CSARTGQTLNTEAFF.

V usage is TRBV2 and J usage is TRBJ2-1, with TRBD2 matching over 8 bases. Trimming took 8 bases from V and 10 from J; bases not matched to a gene: 10. The CDR3 is made up of 13 amino acids. Germline CDR1 and CDR2: SNHLY and FYNNEI. CDR3 region: CASSGLGLMEQFF. For the CDR3, the DNA is TGTGCCAGCTCGGGACTAGGCCTCATGGAGCAGTTCTTC. The whole variable domain, filled in from reference TRBV2 and TRBJ2-1, reads EPEVTQTPSHQVTQMGQEVILRCVPISNHLYFYWYRQILGQKVEFLVSFYNNEISEKSEIFDDQFSVERPDGSNFTLKIRSTKLEDSAMYFCASSGLGLMEQFFGPGTRLTVL.

There are a few counts of this clonotype. A single base separates this from a much larger clone, so it may be a read error. The chain carries TRBV6-5 and TRBJ2-5, with D perhaps matching TRBD2 (6 bases). V dropped 2 bases and J dropped 5 bases, with 18 bases sitting between them. The CDR3 runs 16 residues. CDR1 is MNHEY and CDR2 is SVGAGI in the germline V gene. For the CDR3, the DNA is TGTGCCAGCAGTTACGGCGGGGAAGAGAGCTTCGAGACCCAGTACTTC. Its protein product is CASSYGGEESFETQYF.